This T cell receptor (beta chain) came from a study of blood T cell repertoires in COVID-19. In germline, CDR1 is SQVTM, CDR2 ANQGSEA. Trimming cost V 7 bases and J 4 bases, with 13 bases left between them. The CDR3 sequence is 12 residues long. Here immunoSEQ multiplex PCR was the method, and the copy in TCRdb shows in-frame clones only, minus some. The table lists roughly 330,000 clones, 87% of them singletons, with approximately 5.3% in the top ten. The source of this sequence is a woman in her 30s who had recovered from COVID-19. The sequenced material came from PBMCs or T cells enriched from blood (not recorded which). This chain joins TRBV29-1 and TRBJ1-1; possibly TRBD1 for D (6 bases). As DNA, the CDR3 is TGCAGCGCGGGACAATATGGCACTGAAGCTTTCTTT. This encodes CSAGQYGTEAFF.